This T cell receptor beta chain was captured by sequencing in a study of CD8 T cells in Susac syndrome. Random hexamers were used to reverse transcribe an amount of roughly 0.45 to 1 ug RNA. TCRdb reanalysed the immunoSEQ multiplex PCR reads using MiXCR and keeps one entry per CDR3 protein. Of 100,000 to 150,000 distinct CDR3 sequences in the sample, around 86% were seen once. Trimming cost V 6 bases and J 2 bases, with 11 bases left between them. The CDR3 length is 13 residues. Sequencing of TCR beta, carried out with a high-throughput approach, was applied to CD8+ and CD4+ T cells from the blood. Purification of the CD8+ and CD4+ T cells relied on negative isolation, and TEMRA cells underwent FACS enrichment.

This sequence originates from a human donor with multiple sclerosis. The rearrangement links TRBV12-3 or TRBV12-4 to TRBJ2-7; weak D call: TRBD2 (6 bases). The sequenced sample was CD8+ T cells from PBMCs. CDR3 DNA: TGTGCCAGCAGCTACCCGGGGGCCTACGAGCAGTACTTC. Its protein product is CASSYPGAYEQYF.